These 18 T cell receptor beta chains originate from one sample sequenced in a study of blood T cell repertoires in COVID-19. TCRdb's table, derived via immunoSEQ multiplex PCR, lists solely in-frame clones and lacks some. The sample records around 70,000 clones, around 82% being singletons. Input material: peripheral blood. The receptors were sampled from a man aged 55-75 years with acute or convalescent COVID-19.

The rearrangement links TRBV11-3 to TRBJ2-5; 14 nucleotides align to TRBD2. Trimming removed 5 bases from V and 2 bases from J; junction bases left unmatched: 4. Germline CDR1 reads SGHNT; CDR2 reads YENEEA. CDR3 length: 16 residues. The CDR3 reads CASSRWTSGGQETQYF. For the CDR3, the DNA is TGTGCCAGCAGCCGCTGGACTAGCGGGGGGCAAGAGACCCAGTACTTC.

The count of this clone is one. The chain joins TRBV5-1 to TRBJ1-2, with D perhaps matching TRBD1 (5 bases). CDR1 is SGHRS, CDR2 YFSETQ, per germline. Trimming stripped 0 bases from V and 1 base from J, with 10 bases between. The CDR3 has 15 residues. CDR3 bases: TGCGCCAGCAGCTTGGATCCAGGGATTAACTATGGCTACACCTTC. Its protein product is CASSLDPGINYGYTF.

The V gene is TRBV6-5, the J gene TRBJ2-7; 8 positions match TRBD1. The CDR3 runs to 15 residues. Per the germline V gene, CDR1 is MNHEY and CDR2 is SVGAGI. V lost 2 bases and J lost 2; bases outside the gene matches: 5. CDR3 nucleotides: TGTGCCAGCAGTTACGGACAGGGCATTGCCTACGAGCAGTACGTC. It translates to CASSYGQGIAYEQYV.

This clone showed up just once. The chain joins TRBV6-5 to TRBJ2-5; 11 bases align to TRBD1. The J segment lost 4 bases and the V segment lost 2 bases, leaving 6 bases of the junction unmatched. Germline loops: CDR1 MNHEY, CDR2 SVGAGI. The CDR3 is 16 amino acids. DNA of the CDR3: TGTGCCAGCAGTTACATTCGGACAGGGGGCGGAGAGACCCAGTACTTC. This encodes CASSYIRTGGGETQYF.

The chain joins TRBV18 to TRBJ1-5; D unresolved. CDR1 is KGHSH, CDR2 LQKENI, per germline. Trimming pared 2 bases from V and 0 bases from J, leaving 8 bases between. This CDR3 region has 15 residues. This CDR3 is CASSPFPDSNQPQHF. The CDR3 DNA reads TGTGCCAGCTCACCATTCCCAGATAGCAATCAGCCCCAGCATTTT.

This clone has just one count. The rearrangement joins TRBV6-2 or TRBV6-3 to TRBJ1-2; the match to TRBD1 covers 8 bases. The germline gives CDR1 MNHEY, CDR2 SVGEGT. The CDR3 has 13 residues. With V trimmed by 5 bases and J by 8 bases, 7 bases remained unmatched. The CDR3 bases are TGTGCCAGCAGTCAGGACAGGGCGAAAGGCTACACCTTC. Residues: CASSQDRAKGYTF.

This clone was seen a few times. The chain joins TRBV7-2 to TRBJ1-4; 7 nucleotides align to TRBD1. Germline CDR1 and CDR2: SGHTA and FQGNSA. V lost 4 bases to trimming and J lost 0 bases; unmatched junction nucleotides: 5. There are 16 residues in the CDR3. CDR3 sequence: CASSSGQIATNEKLFF. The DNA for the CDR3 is TGTGCCAGCAGCTCGGGACAGATTGCAACTAATGAAAAACTGTTTTTT.

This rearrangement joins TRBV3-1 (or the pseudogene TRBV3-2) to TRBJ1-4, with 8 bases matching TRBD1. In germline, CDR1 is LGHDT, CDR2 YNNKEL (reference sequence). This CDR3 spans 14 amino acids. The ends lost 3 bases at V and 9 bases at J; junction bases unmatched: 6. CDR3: CASSQSRDRQKLFF. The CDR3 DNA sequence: TGTGCCAGCAGCCAGTCCCGGGACAGGCAAAAACTGTTTTTT.

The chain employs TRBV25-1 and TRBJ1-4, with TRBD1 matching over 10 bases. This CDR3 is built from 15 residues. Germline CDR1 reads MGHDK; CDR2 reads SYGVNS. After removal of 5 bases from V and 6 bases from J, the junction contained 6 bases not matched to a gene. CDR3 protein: CASSLPGTGDEKLFF. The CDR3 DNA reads TGTGCCAGCAGTTTGCCCGGGACAGGGGATGAAAAACTGTTTTTT.

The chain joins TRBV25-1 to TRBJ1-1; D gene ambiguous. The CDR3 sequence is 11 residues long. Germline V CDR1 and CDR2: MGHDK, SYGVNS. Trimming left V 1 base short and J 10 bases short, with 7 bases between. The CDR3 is CASSESGRAFF. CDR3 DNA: TGTGCCAGCAGTGAATCGGGGAGAGCTTTCTTT. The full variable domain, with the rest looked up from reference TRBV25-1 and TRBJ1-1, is EADIYQTPRYLVIGTGKKITLECSQTMGHDKMYWYQQDPGMELHLIHYSYGVNSTEKGDLSSESTVSRIRTEHFPLTLESARPSHTSQYLCASSESGRAFFGQGTRLTVV.

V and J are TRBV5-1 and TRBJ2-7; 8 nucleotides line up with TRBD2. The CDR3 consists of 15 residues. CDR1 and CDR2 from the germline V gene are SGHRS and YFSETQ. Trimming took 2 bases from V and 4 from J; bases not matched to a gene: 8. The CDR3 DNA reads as TGCGCCAGCAGCTTCAGCGGGGGTTGGGGGTACGAGCAGTACTTC. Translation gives CASSFSGGWGYEQYF.

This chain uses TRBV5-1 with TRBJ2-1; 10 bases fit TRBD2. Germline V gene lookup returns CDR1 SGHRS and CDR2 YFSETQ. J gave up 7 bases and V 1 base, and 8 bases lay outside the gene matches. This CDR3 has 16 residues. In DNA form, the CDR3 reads TGCGCCAGCAGCTTGCCTAGCGGGGGTTTCCGTAATGAGCAGTTCTTC. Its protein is CASSLPSGGFRNEQFF.

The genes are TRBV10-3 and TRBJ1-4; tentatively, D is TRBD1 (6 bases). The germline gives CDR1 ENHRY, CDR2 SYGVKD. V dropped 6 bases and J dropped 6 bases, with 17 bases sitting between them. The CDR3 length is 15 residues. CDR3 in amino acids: CAISRNRATHEKLFF. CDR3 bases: TGTGCCATCAGCCGCAACAGGGCAACACATGAAAAACTGTTTTTT.

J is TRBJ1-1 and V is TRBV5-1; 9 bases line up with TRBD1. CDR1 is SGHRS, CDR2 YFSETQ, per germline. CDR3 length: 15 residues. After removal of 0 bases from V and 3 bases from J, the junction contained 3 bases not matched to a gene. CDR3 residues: CASSLGDREYTEAFF. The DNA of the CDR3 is TGCGCCAGCAGCTTGGGGGACAGGGAATACACTGAAGCTTTCTTT.

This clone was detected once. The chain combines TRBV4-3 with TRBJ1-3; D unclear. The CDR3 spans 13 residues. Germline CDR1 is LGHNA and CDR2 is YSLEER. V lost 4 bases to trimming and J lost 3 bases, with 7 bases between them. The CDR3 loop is CASSPLLGNTIYF. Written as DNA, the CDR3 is TGCGCCAGCAGCCCTCTTCTTGGAAACACCATATATTTT.

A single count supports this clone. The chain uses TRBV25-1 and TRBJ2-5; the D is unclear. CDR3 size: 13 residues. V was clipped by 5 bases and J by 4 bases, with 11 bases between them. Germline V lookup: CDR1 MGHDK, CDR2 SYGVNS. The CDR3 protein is CASSLAGGETQYF. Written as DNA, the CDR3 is TGTGCCAGCAGTTTGGCAGGTGGAGAGACCCAGTACTTC.

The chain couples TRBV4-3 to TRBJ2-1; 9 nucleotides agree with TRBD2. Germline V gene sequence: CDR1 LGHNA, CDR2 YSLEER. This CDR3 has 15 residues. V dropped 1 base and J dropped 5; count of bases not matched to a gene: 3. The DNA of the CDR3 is TGCGCCAGCAGCCAAGGAGCGGGGGGCCACAATGAGCAGTTCTTC. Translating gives CASSQGAGGHNEQFF.

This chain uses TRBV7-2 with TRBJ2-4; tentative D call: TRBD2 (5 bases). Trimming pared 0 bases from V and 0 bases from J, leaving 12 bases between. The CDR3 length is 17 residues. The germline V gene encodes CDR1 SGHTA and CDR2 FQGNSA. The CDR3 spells CASSLAGVSLAKNIQYF. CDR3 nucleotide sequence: TGTGCCAGCAGCTTAGCCGGGGTGTCACTAGCCAAAAACATTCAGTACTTC.